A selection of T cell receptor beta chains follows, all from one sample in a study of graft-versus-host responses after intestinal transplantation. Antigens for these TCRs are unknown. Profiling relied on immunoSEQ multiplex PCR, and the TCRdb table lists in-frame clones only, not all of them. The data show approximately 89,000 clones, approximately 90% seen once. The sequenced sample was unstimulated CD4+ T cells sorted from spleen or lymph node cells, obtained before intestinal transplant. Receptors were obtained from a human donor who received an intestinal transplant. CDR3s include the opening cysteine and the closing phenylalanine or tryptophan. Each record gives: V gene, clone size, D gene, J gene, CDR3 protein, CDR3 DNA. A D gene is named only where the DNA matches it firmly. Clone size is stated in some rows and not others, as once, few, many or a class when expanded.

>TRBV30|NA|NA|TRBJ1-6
CAWSVGDSIPHSSPLHF
TGTGCCTGGAGTGTAGGGGACTCAATACCGCATAGTTCACCCCTCCACTTT
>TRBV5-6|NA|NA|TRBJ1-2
CASSLGQANYGYTF
TGTGCCAGCAGCTTGGGGCAGGCTAACTATGGCTACACCTTC
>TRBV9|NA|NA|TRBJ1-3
CASSPDEGSSGNTIYF
TGTGCCAGCAGCCCAGACGAGGGATCCTCTGGAAACACCATATATTTT
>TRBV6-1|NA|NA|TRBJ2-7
CASSMFSGDTYEQYF
TGTGCCAGCAGCATGTTCTCAGGGGATACCTACGAGCAGTACTTC
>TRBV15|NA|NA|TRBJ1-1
CATSVRTANTEAFF
TGTGCCACCAGCGTCAGGACAGCGAACACTGAAGCTTTCTTT
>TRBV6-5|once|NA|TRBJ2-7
CASSRTGVGYEQYF
TGTGCCAGCAGTCGGACGGGAGTCGGCTACGAGCAGTACTTC
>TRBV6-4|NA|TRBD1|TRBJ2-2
CASSGDSNTGELFF
TGTGCCAGCAGTGGGGACAGTAACACCGGGGAGCTGTTTTTT
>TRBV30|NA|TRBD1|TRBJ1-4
CAWGGQGHEKLFF
TGTGCCTGGGGGGGACAGGGCCATGAAAAACTGTTTTTT
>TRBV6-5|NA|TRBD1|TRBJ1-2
CASLSQGTGGGYTF
TGTGCCAGCCTCTCCCAAGGGACAGGGGGTGGCTACACCTTC
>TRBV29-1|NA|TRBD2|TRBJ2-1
CSVGITGTSGKNNEQFF
TGCAGCGTTGGTATTACAGGGACTAGCGGGAAGAACAATGAGCAGTTCTTC
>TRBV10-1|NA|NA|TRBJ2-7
CASSAFRNSYEQYF
TGCGCCAGCAGTGCCTTCAGAAACTCCTACGAGCAGTACTTC
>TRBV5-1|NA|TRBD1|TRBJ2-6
CASSGTGGDLSNVLTF
TGCGCCAGCAGCGGAACAGGGGGCGATTTGTCCAACGTCCTGACTTTC
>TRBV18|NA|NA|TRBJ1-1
CASSPPAGRNTEAFF
TGTGCCAGCTCACCACCGGCTGGGAGGAACACTGAAGCTTTCTTT
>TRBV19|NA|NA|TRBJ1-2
CASVWGDGGVGGYTF
TGTGCCAGTGTTTGGGGGGACGGCGGAGTGGGCGGCTACACCTTC
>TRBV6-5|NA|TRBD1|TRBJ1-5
CASSLDRALNQPQHF
TGTGCCAGCAGCCTCGACAGGGCTCTAAATCAGCCCCAGCATTTT
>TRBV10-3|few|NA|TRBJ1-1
CAISESNRAYTEAFF
TGTGCCATCAGTGAGTCGAACAGGGCGTACACTGAAGCTTTCTTT
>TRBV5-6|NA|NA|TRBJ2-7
CASSLGSFYEQYF
TGTGCCAGCAGCTTGGGCAGTTTTTACGAGCAGTACTTC
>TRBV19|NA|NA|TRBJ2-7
CASSIGGGVVYEQYF
TGTGCCAGTAGTATCGGAGGGGGCGTAGTCTACGAGCAGTACTTC
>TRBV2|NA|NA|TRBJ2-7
CASSGGVVPYEQYF
TGTGCCAGCAGTGGGGGAGTAGTTCCCTACGAGCAGTACTTC
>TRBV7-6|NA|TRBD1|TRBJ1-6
CASSLVQGGNFSPLHF
TGTGCCAGCAGCTTAGTTCAGGGGGGCAACTTTTCACCCCTCCACTTT
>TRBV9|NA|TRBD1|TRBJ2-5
CASSVSGQSETQYF
TGTGCCAGCAGCGTATCGGGACAGTCGGAGACCCAGTACTTC
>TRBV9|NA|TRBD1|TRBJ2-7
CASSVAVDRGYEQYF
TGTGCCAGCAGCGTAGCTGTAGACAGGGGTTACGAGCAGTACTTC
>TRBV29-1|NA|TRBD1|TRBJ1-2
CSVQGAGGYTF
TGCAGCGTCCAGGGGGCTGGGGGCTACACCTTC
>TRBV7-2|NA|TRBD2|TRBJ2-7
CASSARASGGHIYEQYF
TGTGCCAGCAGCGCCCGGGCTAGCGGGGGACATATCTACGAGCAGTACTTC
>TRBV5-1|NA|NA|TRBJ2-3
CASTYDGSMLNTQYF
TGCGCCAGCACTTACGACGGGAGTATGTTAAATACGCAGTATTTT
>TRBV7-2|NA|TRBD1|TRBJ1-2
CASSLDRAQVGYGYTF
TGTGCCAGCAGCTTGGACAGGGCGCAAGTCGGCTATGGCTACACCTTC
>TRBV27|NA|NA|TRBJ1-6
CASSPRGTSGSNSPLHF
TGTGCCAGCAGTCCCCGGGGGACCTCGGGAAGTAATTCACCCCTCCACTTT
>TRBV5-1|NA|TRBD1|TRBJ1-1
CASSLFQGDTEAFF
TGCGCCAGCAGCTTGTTTCAGGGGGACACTGAAGCTTTCTTT
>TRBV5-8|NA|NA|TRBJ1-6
CASSLEGDSPLHF
TGTGCCAGCAGCTTGGAAGGAGATTCACCCCTCCACTTT
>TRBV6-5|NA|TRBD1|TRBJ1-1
CASRHDRGNTEAFF
TGTGCCAGCAGACATGACAGGGGCAACACTGAAGCTTTCTTT
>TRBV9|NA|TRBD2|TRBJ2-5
CASSVAGGLWETQYF
TGTGCCAGCAGCGTAGCGGGAGGTCTTTGGGAGACCCAGTACTTC
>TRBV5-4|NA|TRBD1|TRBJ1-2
CASSLGDRRYGYTF
TGTGCCAGCAGCTTGGGGGACAGGCGGTATGGCTACACCTTC
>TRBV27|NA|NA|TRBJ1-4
CASKWTPATNEKLFF
TGTGCCAGCAAATGGACACCCGCAACTAATGAAAAACTGTTTTTT
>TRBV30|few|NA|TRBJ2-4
CAWSVLENIQYF
TGTGCCTGGAGTGTACTGGAAAACATTCAGTACTTC
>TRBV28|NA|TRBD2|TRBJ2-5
CASSFSSSGSGETQYF
TGTGCCAGCAGTTTTAGCAGTAGCGGGAGTGGGGAGACCCAGTACTTC
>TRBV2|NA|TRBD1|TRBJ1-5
CASSSTGGQPQHF
TGTGCCAGCAGCTCGACAGGGGGTCAGCCCCAGCATTTT
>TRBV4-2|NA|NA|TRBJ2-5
CASSPGSRGYQETQYF
TGTGCCAGCAGCCCGGGTTCTCGGGGGTACCAAGAGACCCAGTACTTC
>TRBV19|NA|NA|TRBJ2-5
CASSIGWRGEQETQYF
TGTGCCAGTAGTATTGGTTGGCGGGGCGAACAAGAGACCCAGTACTTC
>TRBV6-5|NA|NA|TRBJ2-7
CASTRSYEQYF
TGTGCCAGCACACGGAGCTACGAGCAGTACTTC
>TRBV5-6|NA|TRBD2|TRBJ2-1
CASSLPLSGSFNEQFF
TGTGCCAGCAGCTTGCCGCTTAGCGGGAGCTTCAATGAGCAGTTCTTC
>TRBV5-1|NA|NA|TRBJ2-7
CASSLVGGDVLEQYF
TGCGCCAGCAGCTTGGTGGGGGGAGACGTTCTAGAGCAGTACTTC
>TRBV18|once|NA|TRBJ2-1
CASSPYLAGESYNEQFF
TGTGCCAGCTCACCATACCTGGCAGGGGAATCCTACAATGAGCAGTTCTTC
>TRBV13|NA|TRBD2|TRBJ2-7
CASSRGASGSYEQYF
TGTGCCAGCAGCCGCGGGGCTAGCGGCTCCTACGAGCAGTACTTC
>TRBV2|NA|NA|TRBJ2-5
CASRLQGGAEETQYF
TGTGCCAGCAGACTTCAGGGGGGAGCAGAAGAGACCCAGTACTTC
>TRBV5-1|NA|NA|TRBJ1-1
CASSDQPTGDGGEAFF
TGCGCCAGCAGCGATCAACCGACGGGGGACGGAGGTGAAGCTTTCTTT
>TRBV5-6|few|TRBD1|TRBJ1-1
CASSSEGQAF
TGTGCCAGCAGCTCTGAAGGACAGGCATTT